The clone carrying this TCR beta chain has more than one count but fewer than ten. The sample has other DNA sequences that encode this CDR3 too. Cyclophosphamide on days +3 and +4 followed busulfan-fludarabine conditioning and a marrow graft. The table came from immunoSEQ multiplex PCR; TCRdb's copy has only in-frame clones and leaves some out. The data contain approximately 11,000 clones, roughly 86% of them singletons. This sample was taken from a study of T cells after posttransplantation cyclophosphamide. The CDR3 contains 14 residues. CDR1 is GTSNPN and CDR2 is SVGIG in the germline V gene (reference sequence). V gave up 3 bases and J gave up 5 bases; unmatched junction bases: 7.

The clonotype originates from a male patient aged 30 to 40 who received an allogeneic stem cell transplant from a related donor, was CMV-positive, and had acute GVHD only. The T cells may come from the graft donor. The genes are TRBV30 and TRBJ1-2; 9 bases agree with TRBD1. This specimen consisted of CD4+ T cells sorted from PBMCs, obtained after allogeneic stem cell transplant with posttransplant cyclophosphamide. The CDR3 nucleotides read TGTGCCTGGAGGCGTACAGGGGGCGGATATGGCTACACCTTC. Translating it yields CAWRRTGGGYGYTF.